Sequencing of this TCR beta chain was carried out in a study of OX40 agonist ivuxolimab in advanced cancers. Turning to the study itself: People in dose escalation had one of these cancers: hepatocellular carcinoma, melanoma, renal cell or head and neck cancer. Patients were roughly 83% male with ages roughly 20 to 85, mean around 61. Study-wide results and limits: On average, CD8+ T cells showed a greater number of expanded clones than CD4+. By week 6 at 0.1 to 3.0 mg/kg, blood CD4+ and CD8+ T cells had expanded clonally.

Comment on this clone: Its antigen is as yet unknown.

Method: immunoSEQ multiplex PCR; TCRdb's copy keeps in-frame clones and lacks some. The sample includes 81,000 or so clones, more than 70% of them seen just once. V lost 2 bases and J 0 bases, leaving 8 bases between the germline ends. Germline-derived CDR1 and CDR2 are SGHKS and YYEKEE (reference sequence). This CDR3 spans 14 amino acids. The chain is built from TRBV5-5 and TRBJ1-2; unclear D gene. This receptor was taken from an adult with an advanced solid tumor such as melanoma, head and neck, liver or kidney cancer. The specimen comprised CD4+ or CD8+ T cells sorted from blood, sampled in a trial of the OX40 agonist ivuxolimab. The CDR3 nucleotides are TGTGCCAGCAGCTTCGACAATCCTAACTATGGCTACACCTTC. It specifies CASSFDNPNYGYTF. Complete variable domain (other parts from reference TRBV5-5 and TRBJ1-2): DAGVTQSPTHLIKTRGQQVTLRCSPISGHKSVSWYQQVLGQGPQFIFQYYEKEERGRGNFPDRFSARQFPNYSSELNVNALLLGDSALYLCASSFDNPNYGYTFGSGTRLTVV.